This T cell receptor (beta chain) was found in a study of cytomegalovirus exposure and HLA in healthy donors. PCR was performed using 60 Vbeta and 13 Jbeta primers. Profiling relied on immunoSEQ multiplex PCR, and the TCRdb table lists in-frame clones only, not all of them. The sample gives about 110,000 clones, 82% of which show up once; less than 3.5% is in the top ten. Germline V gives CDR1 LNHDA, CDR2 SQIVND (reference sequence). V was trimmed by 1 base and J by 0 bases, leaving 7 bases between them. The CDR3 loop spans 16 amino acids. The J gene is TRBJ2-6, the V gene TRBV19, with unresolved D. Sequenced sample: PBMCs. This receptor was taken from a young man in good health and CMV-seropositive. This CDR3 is CASSIGLRSGANVLTF. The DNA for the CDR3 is TGTGCCAGTAGTATAGGTCTTCGCTCTGGGGCCAACGTCCTGACTTTC. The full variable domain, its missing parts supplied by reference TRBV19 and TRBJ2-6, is DGGITQSPKYLFRKEGQNVTLSCEQNLNHDAMYWYRQDPGQGLRLIYYSQIVNDFQKGDIAEGYSVSREKKESFPLTVTSAQKNPTAFYLCASSIGLRSGANVLTFGAGSRLTVL.